A single sample is the source of the 27 T cell receptor beta chains below, sequenced in a study of T-cell memory formation after mild COVID-19. Each CDR3 protein is one row after TCRdb ran MiXCR on the 5' RACE reads. The sample consists of roughly 500,000 distinct CDR3 sequences, about 20% of them appearing once. Sequencing was done on a sample of PBMCs or a T cell subset sorted from them (not recorded which). The receptors derive from an adult woman who had mild COVID-19 (a few samples of this study predate the infection). Cell type and time point are not known.

The chain employs TRBV6-2 or TRBV6-3 and TRBJ2-7, with D uncertain. The CDR3 covers 12 residues. Trimming took off 1 base at V and 5 bases at J, with 6 bases between the two ends. In germline, CDR1 is MNHEY, CDR2 SVGEGT. CDR3 sequence: CASSYFRNEQYF. CDR3 in DNA: TGTGCCAGCAGTTACTTTAGGAACGAGCAGTACTTC.

The sample holds a few counts of this clonotype. The V call is TRBV12-3 or TRBV12-4, the J call TRBJ2-1, with 7 bases aligning to TRBD1. CDR3 length equals 15 residues. V dropped 6 bases and J dropped 0; count of bases not matched to a gene: 5. The CDR3 DNA sequence: TGTGCCAGCAGCGGCCGGGACAGCTCCTACAATGAGCAGTTCTTC. This encodes CASSGRDSSYNEQFF.

The chain has TRBV7-3 and TRBJ1-1, with D uncertain. The CDR3 consists of 14 residues. CDR1 is SGHTA and CDR2 is FQGTGA in the germline V gene. V was trimmed by 2 bases and J by 5 bases, leaving 12 bases between them. The CDR3 loop reads CASSLGRKGTEAFF. CDR3 sequence (DNA): TGTGCCAGCAGCTTAGGGCGCAAGGGAACTGAAGCTTTCTTT.

This clonotype appeared a few times. The chain has TRBV12-3 or TRBV12-4 and TRBJ1-1; D remains ambiguous. The V end was cut by 5 bases, the J end by 1 base, with 8 bases between. CDR3 length: 13 residues. DNA of the CDR3: TGTGCCAGCAGTCACGACTGGAACACTGAAGCTTTCTTT. Amino acid sequence: CASSHDWNTEAFF.

CDR3 DNA: TGTGCCAGCAGTGATCGCCCGCAGGAGACCCAGTACTTC. It codes for CASSDRPQETQYF. This chain joins TRBV6-1 and TRBJ2-5; D is uncertain. The CDR3 has 13 amino acids. V lost 3 bases and J lost 5, with 10 bases in between. CDR1 and CDR2 from the germline V gene are MNHNS and SASEGT.

There are a few counts of this clonotype. The chain couples TRBV6-6 to TRBJ2-3; no clear D gene. CDR3 length: 10 residues. Trimming cost V 6 bases and J 6 bases, with 4 bases left between them. Germline CDR1 MNHNY, CDR2 SVGAGI (reference sequence). CDR3 sequence: CASRSDTQYF. The DNA of the CDR3 is TGTGCCAGCAGGTCGGATACGCAGTATTTT.

The CDR3 region has the DNA TGTGCCAGCAGCTTGGGTCGGGGGACGCAGTATTTT. Residues: CASSLGRGTQYF. This chain uses TRBV5-6 with TRBJ2-3, with D maybe TRBD2 (6 bases). V dropped 0 bases and J dropped 9 bases, with 8 bases sitting between them. This CDR3 is 12 amino acids long. The germline V gene has CDR1 SGHDT and CDR2 YYEEEE.

This clonotype appeared a single time. The V gene is TRBV24-1, the J gene TRBJ1-5; D not resolved. The CDR3 is 14 amino acids. V gave up 4 bases and J gave up 4 bases, with 10 bases separating them. Germline V CDR1 and CDR2: KGHDR, SFDVKD. The CDR3 region has the DNA TGTGCCACCAGTGAAGGAAAGGATAATCAGCCCCAGCATTTT. Translated, it gives CATSEGKDNQPQHF.

This clonotype is a singleton in its sample. This chain joins TRBV12-3 or TRBV12-4 and TRBJ1-2; D perhaps matches TRBD1 (6 bases). The CDR3 has 15 residues. Trimming took off 2 bases at V and 3 bases at J, with 13 bases between the two ends. CDR3 coding DNA: TGTGCCAGCAGTTTAAGCCTCCAGGGGCACTATGGCTACACCTTC. It yields the protein CASSLSLQGHYGYTF.

The chain recombines TRBV7-6 with TRBJ2-5; TRBD1 is a possible D gene (6 bases). The CDR3 sequence is 15 residues long. The germline V gene has CDR1 SGHVS and CDR2 FNYEAQ. V was clipped by 6 bases and J by 3 bases, with 17 bases between them. CDR3 DNA sequence: TGTGCCAGCAGTCCCGGACAGAAACTGGAAGAGACCCAGTACTTC. This codes for CASSPGQKLEETQYF.

This clonotype has at least ten counts. The chain couples TRBV7-8 to TRBJ2-7; 7 bases are shared with TRBD2. V shed 0 bases, J shed 3 bases, and the junction held 11 bases outside the gene matches. This CDR3 contains 17 residues. Germline V gene lookup returns CDR1 SGHVS and CDR2 FQNEAQ. The CDR3: CASSLARALSSGYEQYF. The CDR3 DNA reads TGTGCCAGCAGCTTAGCCCGAGCTTTGTCTAGCGGCTACGAGCAGTACTTC.

The chain links TRBV7-2 to TRBJ1-1, with D perhaps matching TRBD1 (5 bases). Germline values: CDR1 SGHTA, CDR2 FQGNSA. The CDR3 runs 14 residues. The V gene lost 5 bases and the J gene lost 3 bases, with 13 bases spanning the gap. As DNA, the CDR3 is TGTGCCAGCAGCCCAGGGCCCCGGGACACTGAAGCTTTCTTT. Encoded protein: CASSPGPRDTEAFF. Full variable domain (outside the CDR3, taken from reference TRBV7-2 and TRBJ1-1): GAGVSQSPSNKVTEKGKDVELRCDPISGHTALYWYRQSLGQGLEFLIYFQGNSAPDKSGLPSDRFSAERTGGSVSTLTIQRTQQEDSAVYLCASSPGPRDTEAFFGQGTRLTVV.

This clonotype was observed a handful of times. In DNA, the CDR3 is TGCAGCGTTGGCGTCTTAATGCAGTTCTTC. Translating it yields CSVGVLMQFF. The chain carries TRBV29-1 and TRBJ2-1; D gene unclear. The CDR3 is made up of 10 amino acids. CDR1 and CDR2 from the germline V gene are SQVTM and ANQGSEA. V shed 4 bases and J shed 12 bases, with 10 bases lying between them.

This chain uses TRBV4-1 with TRBJ2-7, with 10 bases that match TRBD1. Germline trimming cut 6 bases from V and 4 bases from J; bases unmatched to any gene: 12. The CDR3 spans 16 residues. Germline V gene sequence: CDR1 MGHRA, CDR2 YSYEKL. This CDR3 reads CASRRNRQGAGYEQYF. CDR3 nucleotide sequence: TGCGCCAGCAGGCGGAACAGACAGGGGGCAGGATACGAGCAGTACTTC.

This clonotype came up a few times. V usage is TRBV21-1 and J usage is TRBJ2-1. TRBV21-1 is noted as a pseudogene. The CDR3 has 15 amino acids. The CDR3 DNA is TGTGCCAGCAGCACATCAAGGCAAGATGGAAATGAGCAGTTCTTC. Translation gives CASSTSRQDGNEQFF.

This clonotype was observed a handful of times. This chain connects TRBV24-1 to TRBJ2-1, with TRBD1 matching over 9 bases. The V gene's germline CDR1 is KGHDR and CDR2 SFDVKD. The junction had 7 bases not matched to a gene; V was cut back by 4 bases and J by 10 bases. CDR3 length: 14 residues. CDR3 DNA sequence: TGTGCCACCAGTGACCCGGACAGGGGCCCCGAGCAGTTCTTC. Its translation is CATSDPDRGPEQFF.

This clonotype was seen more than once but under ten times. This sequence joins TRBV5-1 and TRBJ1-1; D perhaps matches TRBD1 (6 bases). V shed 0 bases and J shed 3 bases, with 9 bases lying between them. The CDR3 loop spans 14 amino acids. In germline, CDR1 is SGHRS, CDR2 YFSETQ. The CDR3 region is CASSLARTDTEAFF. The CDR3 nucleotides read TGCGCCAGCAGCTTGGCTCGGACAGACACTGAAGCTTTCTTT.

This clonotype has more than one count but fewer than ten. The V and J genes are TRBV5-5 and TRBJ2-1; D is ambiguous. The germline V and J ends were trimmed by 0 bases and 4 bases, with 11 bases remaining between them. In germline, CDR1 is SGHKS, CDR2 YYEKEE (reference sequence). The length of the CDR3 is 15 residues. DNA for the CDR3: TGTGCCAGCAGCTTGGGGGGTGACGGGTACAATGAGCAGTTCTTC. Its translation: CASSLGGDGYNEQFF.

The rearrangement links TRBV24-1 to TRBJ2-1, with D perhaps TRBD2 (6 bases). The CDR3 totals 16 residues. Trimming took 10 bases from V and 0 from J, leaving 18 bases between them. Germline assignment: CDR1 KGHDR and CDR2 SFDVKD. Here the CDR3 reads CATRWLSGSSYNEQFF. In DNA, the CDR3 is TGTGCCACGAGATGGCTTAGCGGAAGCTCCTACAATGAGCAGTTCTTC.

In its sample, this clonotype was seen a few times. The CDR3, as DNA: TGTGCCAGCAGCCCGGGACTAACTATGGAGCAGTTCTTC. This sequence encodes CASSPGLTMEQFF. The genes are TRBV12-3 or TRBV12-4 and TRBJ2-1, with 7 bases aligning to TRBD2. CDR3 size: 13 residues. The V and J ends lost 6 bases and 10 bases, in that order; junction bases with no gene match: 9.

V is TRBV21-1 and J is TRBJ2-1; the table's D gene call, TRBD2, was not cross checked with the DNA. TRBV21-1 is a listed pseudogene. The CDR3 is made up of 19 amino acids. The CDR3: CASSKAPLAGGCSYNEQFF. The CDR3 region has the DNA TGTGCCAGCAGCAAAGCACCCCTAGCGGGAGGATGCTCCTACAATGAGCAGTTCTTC.

The rearrangement links TRBV7-2 to TRBJ1-1; unclear D gene. The V end lost 1 base, the J end lost 4 bases, and 7 bases lay between the germline ends. Germline assignment: CDR1 SGHTA and CDR2 FQGNSA. This CDR3 is built from 13 residues. Here the CDR3 reads CASSLGWPTEAFF. The CDR3 bases are TGTGCCAGCAGCTTAGGGTGGCCCACTGAAGCTTTCTTT.

The rearrangement uses TRBV30 and TRBJ2-7; the D is unclear. The CDR3 loop spans 12 amino acids. Trimming removed 2 bases from V and 7 bases from J, with 12 bases in between. Germline V gene data show CDR1 as GTSNPN and CDR2 as SVGIG (reference sequence). The CDR3 spells CAWSTVWAEQYF. The CDR3 DNA follows: TGTGCCTGGAGTACAGTCTGGGCGGAGCAGTACTTC.

Here the CDR3 reads CASSLSSTLLRDNEQFF. CDR3 nucleotides: TGTGCCAGCAGCTTGTCGAGTACTCTTCTACGGGACAATGAGCAGTTCTTC. This chain uses TRBV5-5 with TRBJ2-1; D unresolved. CDR3 size: 17 residues. Germline V CDR1 and CDR2: SGHKS, YYEKEE (reference sequence). The V gene lost 1 base and the J gene lost 5 bases, with 19 bases spanning the gap. Full variable domain (outside the CDR3, taken from reference TRBV5-5 and TRBJ2-1): DAGVTQSPTHLIKTRGQQVTLRCSPISGHKSVSWYQQVLGQGPQFIFQYYEKEERGRGNFPDRFSARQFPNYSSELNVNALLLGDSALYLCASSLSSTLLRDNEQFFGPGTRLTVL.

The chain recombines TRBV7-8 with TRBJ1-5; D is unclear. In germline, CDR1 is SGHVS, CDR2 FQNEAQ. V dropped 1 base and J dropped 12 bases, with 22 bases sitting between them. This CDR3 region has 16 residues. The DNA of the CDR3 is TGTGCCAGCAGCTTAGAACTGGGCGGGCTCCCCGGTCTCCAGCATTTT. It is translated as CASSLELGGLPGLQHF.

This clonotype occurred many times. The genes are TRBV4-3 and TRBJ1-1; 7 nucleotides align to TRBD1. The CDR3 length is 13 residues. J gave up 7 bases and V 0 bases, and 2 bases lay outside the gene matches. Germline-derived CDR1 and CDR2 are LGHNA and YSLEER. The CDR3 DNA reads as TGCGCCAGCAGCCAAGAGACAGGGCTTGAAGCTTTCTTT. It codes for CASSQETGLEAFF.

This clonotype was seen a handful of times. V gene TRBV6-5 combines with J gene TRBJ1-2; 9 bases agree with TRBD1. The CDR3 is 13 amino acids. V dropped 7 bases and J dropped 9; count of bases not matched to a gene: 9. CDR1 is MNHEY and CDR2 is SVGAGI in the germline V gene. CDR3 region: CASTGGTGRSYTF. In DNA, the CDR3 is TGTGCCAGCACCGGTGGGACAGGGCGCAGCTACACCTTC.